Described below is a single T cell receptor beta chain sequence and its context. Antigen unknown. V was shortened by 5 bases and J by 9 bases, with 10 bases between the two germline ends. CDR3 length: 11 amino acids. This specimen belongs to a study of response to subunit inactivated influenza vaccine. The study's findings and limits: Each seasonal flu vaccination may recruit only limited new T cells, authors suggested.

Each CDR3 protein gets one entry after TCRdb re-called the RT-PCR reads with MiXCR. The sample has under 800,000 distinct CDR3 sequences, more than 11% seen once. This chain joins TRBV12-3 or TRBV12-4 and TRBJ2-5; perhaps TRBD1 as D (5 bases). Material: PBMCs from blood, obtained approximately 15 days before vaccination. The receptor was derived from a middle-aged man who received an inactivated influenza vaccine. The CDR3 bases are TGTGCCAGCAGTCGCTTAGGGGCCCAGTACTTC. It is translated as CASSRLGAQYF.